This T cell receptor beta chain was sequenced for a study of shared clonotypes between healthy human individuals. Across the study: CD8 memory received one plate per donor, CD8 naive two, CD4 memory three and CD4 naive three.

The donors were adults (healthy and HIV-negative) with no recent acute infections or vaccinations. V gave up 7 bases and J gave up 4 bases; unmatched junction bases: 5. Germline assignment: CDR1 SGHTA and CDR2 FQGNSA. The CDR3 extends over 13 amino acids. Method: immunoSEQ multiplex PCR; TCRdb's copy keeps in-frame clones and lacks some. The sample yields around 550,000 clones, almost 97% seen once. This chain uses TRBV7-2 with TRBJ1-2, with 8 bases lining up with TRBD1. The TCR comes from a woman in her twenties or thirties in good health. The specimen was naive CD4+ T cells sorted from blood. Subset denoted: CD45RA+ positively selected. CDR3 sequence (DNA): TGTGCCAGCAAACAGGGGGGCCCCTATGGCTACACCTTC. Protein: CASKQGGPYGYTF.